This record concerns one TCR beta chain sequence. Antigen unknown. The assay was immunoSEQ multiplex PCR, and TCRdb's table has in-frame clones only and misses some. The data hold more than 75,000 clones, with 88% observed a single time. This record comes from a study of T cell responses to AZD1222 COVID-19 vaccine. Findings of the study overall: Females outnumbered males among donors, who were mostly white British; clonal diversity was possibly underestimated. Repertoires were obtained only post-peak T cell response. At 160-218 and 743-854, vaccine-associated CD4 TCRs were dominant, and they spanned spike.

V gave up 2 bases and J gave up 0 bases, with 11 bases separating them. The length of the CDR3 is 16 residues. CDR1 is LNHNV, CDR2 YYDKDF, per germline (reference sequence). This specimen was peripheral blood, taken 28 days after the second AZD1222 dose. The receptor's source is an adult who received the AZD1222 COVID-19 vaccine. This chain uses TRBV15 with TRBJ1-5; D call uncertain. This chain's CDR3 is CATSRIAGSSNQPQHF. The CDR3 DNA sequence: TGTGCCACCAGCAGAATTGCCGGGAGTAGCAATCAGCCCCAGCATTTT.